The clone carrying this T cell receptor (beta chain) was detected only a few times. Its antigen remains unknown. The sample originates from a study of T-cell reconstitution after alpha-beta-depleted transplantation in children. Overall study findings and caveats: There were reportedly several hundred expanded graft clones from which alpha-beta T cells came about two months after transplant. At the one-year point after transplant, T-cell counts and TCRbeta diversity were found to come mostly from T cells that had been newly produced. Several patients had high TCRbeta diversity at day 60; it came from surviving recipient T cells and thymic progenitors.

Unique molecular identifiers featured in how the TCRbeta library was prepared. TCRdb ran MiXCR on the PCR reads and lists one entry per CDR3 protein. Here the sample spans about 210,000 distinct CDR3 sequences, approximately 19% being singletons. V lost 2 bases to trimming and J lost 5 bases, with 9 bases between them. The CDR3 is made up of 13 amino acids. Germline V gene lookup returns CDR1 MNHEY and CDR2 SVGEGT. The material was PBMCs, mostly from graft donor cells, obtained 360 days after TCRalphabeta/CD19-depleted stem cell transplant. The clonotype comes from a male patient aged 2 to 10 who had a stem cell transplant for acute lymphoblastic leukemia, so the T cells may come from the graft donor. This chain links TRBV6-2 or TRBV6-3 with TRBJ1-1, with D possibly being TRBD1 (5 bases). CDR3 region: CASSYRPGTEAFF. Written as DNA, the CDR3 is TGTGCCAGCAGTTACCGGCCAGGGACTGAAGCTTTCTTT.